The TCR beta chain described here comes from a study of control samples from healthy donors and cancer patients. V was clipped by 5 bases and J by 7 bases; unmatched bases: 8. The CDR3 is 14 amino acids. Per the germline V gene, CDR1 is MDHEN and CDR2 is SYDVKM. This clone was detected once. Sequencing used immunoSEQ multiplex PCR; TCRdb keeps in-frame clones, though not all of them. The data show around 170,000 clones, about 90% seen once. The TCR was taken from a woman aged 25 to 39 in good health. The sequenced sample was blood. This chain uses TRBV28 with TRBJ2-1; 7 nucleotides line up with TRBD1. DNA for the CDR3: TGTGCCAGCAGTATGGGACCCAGGGGGAATGAGCAGTTCTTC. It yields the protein CASSMGPRGNEQFF.